Shown below are 7 T cell receptor beta chains from a single sample sequenced in a study of patients and donors after allogeneic stem cell transplantation. Via MiXCR, TCRdb re-called the RT-PCR reads, giving one row per CDR3 protein. The sample gives approximately 160,000 distinct CDR3 sequences, approximately 31% of which show up once; around 3.3% is in the top ten. Source material: blood, either unsorted or a sorted T cell fraction (not recorded which). These receptors were obtained from a human donor who was either an allogeneic HSCT recipient or a stem cell or donor lymphocyte infusion donor (not recorded which). It is not recorded whose cells these are; they may come from a transplant donor.

A word on this clonotype: The junction differs from germline at one of its ends, possibly a read error. The chain is built from TRBV29-1 and TRBJ2-7; 9 bases are shared with TRBD1. Looked up from germline, CDR1 is SQVTM and CDR2 is ANQGSEA. This CDR3 spans 13 amino acids. The CDR3 here is CSVEDRGSYEQYF. As DNA, the CDR3 is TGCAGCGTAGAAGACAGGGGGAGCTACGAGCAGTACTTC.

V is TRBV7-3 and J is TRBJ2-2, with 7 positions matching TRBD1. Per germline, CDR1 SGHTA and CDR2 FQGTGA. The CDR3 runs to 13 residues. The V and J ends lost 5 bases and 5 bases, in that order; junction bases with no gene match: 2. The CDR3 DNA reads TGTGCCAGCAGCCTACAGGGGACCGGGGAGCTGTTTTTT. Protein product: CASSLQGTGELFF.

The V call is TRBV6-8, the J call TRBJ2-5; weak D call: TRBD1 (6 bases). V was cut by 4 bases and J by 2 bases, with 14 bases left in between. This CDR3 contains 15 residues. The germline gives CDR1 MNHGY, CDR2 SAAAGT. The DNA for the CDR3 is TGTGCCAGCAGTTCCTCGGGACAAACACAAGAGACCCAGTACTTC. Residues: CASSSSGQTQETQYF.

The sample holds a few counts of this clonotype. The V call is TRBV30, the J call TRBJ1-1; D not certain. Germline V gene sequence: CDR1 GTSNPN, CDR2 SVGIG (reference sequence). The CDR3 is 13 residues long. V shed 0 bases and J shed 1 base, with 6 bases lying between them. The CDR3 reads CAWSVSENTEAFF. In DNA form, the CDR3 reads TGTGCCTGGAGTGTATCAGAGAACACTGAAGCTTTCTTT.

V usage is TRBV7-2 and J usage is TRBJ2-4; 9 positions match TRBD1. The CDR3 totals 15 residues. The trim removed 6 bases at V and 7 bases at J, leaving 10 bases unmatched. CDR1 and CDR2 from the germline V gene are SGHTA and FQGNSA. CDR3 DNA: TGTGCCAGCAGGACTACAGGGGGCGCGAGTAACATTCAGTACTTC. Amino acids: CASRTTGGASNIQYF.

J is TRBJ2-1 and V is TRBV15, with D uncertain. V was clipped by 0 bases and J by 6 bases, with 12 bases between them. Germline CDR1 LNHNV, CDR2 YYDKDF (reference sequence). The CDR3 contains 15 residues. This CDR3 is CATSRDPAVGNEQFF. For the CDR3, the DNA is TGTGCCACCAGCAGAGACCCCGCCGTAGGCAATGAGCAGTTCTTC.

The CDR3 sequence is CASSPPGAYQPQHF. The CDR3 coding sequence is TGTGCCAGCAGCCCCCCGGGGGCCTATCAGCCCCAGCATTTT. The V call is TRBV7-9, the J call TRBJ1-5; tentative D call: TRBD1 (6 bases). V lost 5 bases, J lost 5 bases, and 13 bases lay in between. There are 14 residues in the CDR3. The germline CDR1 and CDR2 sequences are SEHNR and FQNEAQ (reference sequence).